The 16 T cell receptor beta chains given below trace back to one sample, sequenced in a study of T cell responses to AZD1222 COVID-19 vaccine (dated by TCRdb to about 2021). This specimen's time point label, per the study, means: about 28 days (+/-7) after the second vaccine dose. The protocol used for the library was the immunoSEQ multiplex PCR assay. TCRdb limited this immuneACCESS table to in-frame rearrangements with V and J called. A share of clones is missing; checked studies link under half to unresolved V genes, and the rest is unexplained. The sample table lists 65,000 to 70,000 clones, 83% of them with a count of one. Clones ranked in the top ten supply roughly 6% of the sample. The source material was peripheral blood, sampled 28 days after the second AZD1222 dose. The receptor set was obtained from an adult who received the AZD1222 COVID-19 vaccine.

As DNA, the CDR3 is TGTGCCAGCAGCCCAAGCCGGACTGTCAAACCTAACTATGGCTACACCTTC. It translates to CASSPSRTVKPNYGYTF. The rearrangement uses TRBV7-9 and TRBJ1-2, with D unresolved. Per germline, CDR1 SEHNR and CDR2 FQNEAQ (reference sequence). V lost 5 bases and J lost 0, with 19 bases in between. The CDR3 runs 17 residues.

This chain connects TRBV3-1 (or the pseudogene TRBV3-2) to TRBJ2-1; 11 bases line up with TRBD2. The J segment lost 6 bases and the V segment lost 1 base, leaving 14 bases of the junction unmatched. This CDR3 has 19 residues. Germline CDR1 LGHDT, CDR2 YNNKEL (reference sequence). Written as DNA, the CDR3 is TGTGCCAGCAGCCAAGGGAGGCTAGCGGGGGGTTCGGGAACCAATGAGCAGTTCTTC. It is translated as CASSQGRLAGGSGTNEQFF.

This chain connects TRBV4-1 to TRBJ1-6, with TRBD1 identical over 8 bases. CDR3 length: 18 amino acids. Germline CDR1 MGHRA, CDR2 YSYEKL. With V trimmed by 0 bases and J by 4 bases, 8 bases remained unmatched. CDR3 bases: TGCGCCAGCAGCCAAGAGGTGACCGGGACAGGATATAATTCACCCCTCCACTTT. It codes for CASSQEVTGTGYNSPLHF.

V usage is TRBV18 and J usage is TRBJ1-2; D call uncertain. CDR1 and CDR2 (germline): KGHSH, LQKENI. The CDR3 spans 12 residues. V dropped 3 bases and J dropped 4 bases, with 6 bases sitting between them. The CDR3 nucleotides read TGTGCCAGCTCACCGGAGGGCTATGGCTACACCTTC. Its protein is CASSPEGYGYTF.

V usage is TRBV6-5 and J usage is TRBJ1-5, with D possibly matching TRBD1 (5 bases). V was cut by 0 bases and J by 7 bases, with 10 bases left in between. The germline CDR1 and CDR2 sequences are MNHEY and SVGAGI. The CDR3 contains 14 residues. CDR3 sequence: CASSYSGWDQPQHF. CDR3 DNA sequence: TGTGCCAGCAGTTACTCAGGGTGGGACCAGCCCCAGCATTTT.

V and J are TRBV18 and TRBJ1-1, with D possibly being TRBD1 (6 bases). The V gene lost 3 bases and the J gene lost 4 bases, with 15 bases spanning the gap. This CDR3 is built from 15 residues. Germline CDR1 is KGHSH and CDR2 is LQKENI. The CDR3 DNA reads TGTGCCAGCTCACCGAACCTGCAGGGGACCACTGAAGCTTTCTTT. Encoded protein: CASSPNLQGTTEAFF.

The rearrangement links TRBV4-3 to TRBJ2-3; TRBD1 or TRBD2 may be the D gene (5 bases each). V dropped 8 bases and J dropped 2 bases, with 11 bases sitting between them. CDR1 is LGHNA and CDR2 is YSLEER in the germline V gene. The CDR3 has 13 residues. The CDR3 spells CASSPGTTDTQYF. The CDR3 DNA sequence: TGCGCCAGCTCCCCTGGGACCACAGATACGCAGTATTTT.

V usage is TRBV11-2 and J usage is TRBJ2-1, with 7 bases that match TRBD2. The CDR3 sequence is 14 residues long. Germline CDR1 is SGHAT and CDR2 is FQNNGV. J was trimmed by 3 bases and V by 4 bases; bases with no gene match: 3. The CDR3 loop is CASSSRGVYNEQFF. CDR3 DNA: TGTGCCAGCAGCTCTCGGGGGGTCTACAATGAGCAGTTCTTC.

The chain uses TRBV21-1 and TRBJ2-3; the table gives TRBD2 as D, unverified against the DNA. TRBV21-1 is a documented pseudogene. CDR3 length: 19 amino acids. CDR3 loop: CASSKRVGRGGARTDTQYF. The CDR3 DNA reads TGTGCCAGCAGCAAACGAGTAGGTCGCGGGGGGGCCCGCACAGATACGCAGTATTTT.

The rearrangement uses TRBV7-9 and TRBJ1-1, with D perhaps TRBD1 (5 bases). This CDR3 is 14 amino acids long. Trimming pared 4 bases from V and 0 bases from J, leaving 9 bases between. Germline V gives CDR1 SEHNR, CDR2 FQNEAQ (reference sequence). CDR3 region: CASSSGGMNTEAFF. For the CDR3, the DNA is TGTGCCAGCAGCTCGGGGGGGATGAACACTGAAGCTTTCTTT.

The chain links TRBV28 to TRBJ1-1, with 7 bases matching TRBD1. The CDR3 runs to 15 residues. Trimming at V came to 4 bases and at J to 5 bases, leaving 10 bases not matched to a gene. CDR1 and CDR2 (germline): MDHEN, SYDVKM. The CDR3 sequence: CASSSRGRVETEAFF. In DNA form, the CDR3 reads TGTGCCAGCAGTTCTAGGGGGCGGGTGGAGACTGAAGCTTTCTTT. The variable domain in full, with the rest retrieved from reference TRBV28 and TRBJ1-1, is DVKVTQSSRYLVKRTGEKVFLECVQDMDHENMFWYRQDPGLGLRLIYFSYDVKMKEKGDIPEGYSVSREKKERFSLILESASTNQTSMYLCASSSRGRVETEAFFGQGTRLTVV.

This clone occurred a few times. A far larger clone differs by one base, so this is likely a read error. At the DNA level, this CDR3 is encoded by other sequences in the same sample as well. The chain recombines TRBV16 with TRBJ2-1; D perhaps matches TRBD1 (6 bases). The V end was cut by 4 bases, the J end by 2 bases, with 15 bases between. The CDR3 covers 16 residues. In germline, CDR1 is KGHSY, CDR2 FQNENV. This chain's CDR3 is CASSPPPGGPYNEQFF. In nucleotides, the CDR3 is TGTGCCAGCAGCCCCCCGCCTGGGGGCCCCTACAATGAGCAGTTCTTC.

The V call is TRBV7-6, the J call TRBJ1-5; D call uncertain. The V end was cut by 5 bases, the J end by 3 bases, with 5 bases between. This CDR3 has 12 residues. Germline V gene lookup returns CDR1 SGHVS and CDR2 FNYEAQ. For the CDR3, the DNA is TGTGCCAGCAGCGCGCACAATCAGCCCCAGCATTTT. It is translated as CASSAHNQPQHF.

The V call is TRBV6-6, the J call TRBJ1-2, with D possibly matching TRBD1 (5 bases). The CDR3 extends over 16 amino acids. The V and J ends lost 7 bases and 3 bases respectively, with 21 bases between them. Germline V lookup: CDR1 MNHNY, CDR2 SVGAGI (reference sequence). CDR3 coding DNA: TGTGCCAGCACGGATCCCCGGCTAGGGGCTGACTATGGCTACACCTTC. This encodes CASTDPRLGADYGYTF.

The V and J genes are TRBV29-1 and TRBJ2-7; D gene unclear. Per the germline V gene, CDR1 is SQVTM and CDR2 is ANQGSEA. CDR3 length: 12 amino acids. The ends were cut back, 3 bases at V and 1 base at J, with 7 bases in the middle. The chain's CDR3 is CSVESQSYEQYF. In nucleotides, the CDR3 is TGCAGCGTTGAGAGCCAGTCCTACGAGCAGTACTTC.

This clone was detected only once. V usage is TRBV29-1 and J usage is TRBJ1-2, with D unclear. There are 14 residues in the CDR3. Germline CDR1 and CDR2: SQVTM and ANQGSEA. Trimming removed 1 base at V and 6 bases at J, with 15 bases between. CDR3 nucleotides: TGCAGCGTTGAAGCCCGACTTCTCGGGAATGGCTACACCTTC. This codes for CSVEARLLGNGYTF.